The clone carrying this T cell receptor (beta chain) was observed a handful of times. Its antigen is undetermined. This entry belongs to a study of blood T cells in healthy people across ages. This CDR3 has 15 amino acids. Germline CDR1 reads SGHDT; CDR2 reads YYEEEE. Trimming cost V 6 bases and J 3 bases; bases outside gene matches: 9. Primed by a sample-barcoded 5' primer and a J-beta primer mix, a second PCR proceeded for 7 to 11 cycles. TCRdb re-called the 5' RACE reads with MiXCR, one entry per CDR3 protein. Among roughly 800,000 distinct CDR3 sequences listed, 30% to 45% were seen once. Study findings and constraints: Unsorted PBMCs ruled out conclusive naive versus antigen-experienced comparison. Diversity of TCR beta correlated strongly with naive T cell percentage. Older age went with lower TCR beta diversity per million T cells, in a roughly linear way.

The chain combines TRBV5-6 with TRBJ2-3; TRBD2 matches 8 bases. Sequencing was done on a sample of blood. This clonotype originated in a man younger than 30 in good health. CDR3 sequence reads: CASNRGGPRTDTQYF. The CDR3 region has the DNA TGTGCCAGCAACCGGGGGGGACCACGGACAGATACGCAGTATTTT.